Below, 20 T cell receptor beta chains from the same sample are listed, as sequenced in a study of cytotoxic CD8 clonotypes in ibrutinib-treated CLL. Assay used: immunoSEQ multiplex PCR; TCRdb lists only in-frame clones, some missing. The sample consists of 30,000 to 40,000 clones, 71% of them appearing once. Specimen: PBMCs, collected at disease progression, from a patient treated with ibrutinib. The receptors originated from a human donor with chronic lymphocytic leukemia.

The V call is TRBV19, the J call TRBJ1-1, with 8 bases that match TRBD1. The CDR3 sequence is 13 residues long. CDR1 is LNHDA, CDR2 SQIVND, per germline (reference sequence). Trimming took 2 bases from V and 11 from J; bases not matched to a gene: 7. CDR3 loop: CASSINNRGVAFF. The CDR3 DNA reads TGTGCCAGTAGTATAAACAACAGGGGGGTGGCTTTCTTT.

This chain uses TRBV5-1 with TRBJ2-5; 12 nucleotides line up with TRBD2. Per the germline V gene, CDR1 is SGHRS and CDR2 is YFSETQ. V trimming: 2 bases; J trimming: 2 bases; junction bases outside the gene matches: 4. The CDR3 sequence is 16 residues long. Written as DNA, the CDR3 is TGCGCCAGCAGCTTTCTGACTAGCGGGGGTCAAGAGACCCAGTACTTC. Translated: CASSFLTSGGQETQYF.

This chain connects TRBV2 to TRBJ2-7; D remains unclear. V gave up 8 bases and J gave up 2 bases, with 10 bases separating them. CDR1 SNHLY and CDR2 FYNNEI come from the germline V gene. This CDR3 has 12 amino acids. CDR3 residues: CASGYSPYEQYF. CDR3 nucleotides: TGTGCCAGCGGGTATTCTCCCTACGAGCAGTACTTC.

The chain recombines TRBV6-1 with TRBJ1-4, with a weak D call TRBD1 (5 bases). This CDR3 has 13 amino acids. Deletions cut 4 bases from V and 7 bases from J, with 10 bases between. Germline V CDR1 and CDR2: MNHNS, SASEGT. CDR3 in amino acids: CASSAGWSEKLFF. The CDR3 nucleotides are TGTGCCAGCAGTGCAGGGTGGAGTGAAAAACTGTTTTTT.

This chain connects TRBV5-6 to TRBJ1-6, with 7 bases that match TRBD1. This CDR3 has 15 residues. V lost 4 bases to trimming and J lost 3 bases; unmatched junction nucleotides: 4. From germline, CDR1 is SGHDT and CDR2 YYEEEE. The CDR3 reads CASSLGQIYNSPLHF. CDR3 nucleotide sequence: TGTGCCAGCAGCCTGGGACAGATCTATAATTCACCCCTCCACTTT. The full variable domain, in which reference TRBV5-6 and TRBJ1-6 provide the parts outside the CDR3, is DAGVTQSPTHLIKTRGQQVTLRCSPKSGHDTVSWYQQALGQGPQFIFQYYEEEERQRGNFPDRFSGHQFPNYSSELNVNALLLGDSALYLCASSLGQIYNSPLHFGNGTRLTVT.

The chain joins TRBV29-1 to TRBJ1-2; TRBD1 is a possible D gene (6 bases). CDR1 SQVTM and CDR2 ANQGSEA come from the germline V gene. The length of the CDR3 is 13 residues. Trimming took off 7 bases at V and 6 bases at J, with 18 bases between the two ends. DNA of the CDR3: TGCAGCGGGGGGCCTATGGCAGGGGATGGCTACACCTTC. Its protein product is CSGGPMAGDGYTF.

This clone was recorded a few times. The chain combines TRBV6-1 with TRBJ1-1; 9 bases map to TRBD1. V trimming: 1 base; J trimming: 4 bases; junction bases outside the gene matches: 4. This CDR3 has 15 residues. The V gene's germline CDR1 is MNHNS and CDR2 SASEGT. This CDR3 is CASSEVGDRATEAFF. CDR3 DNA: TGTGCCAGCAGTGAAGTTGGGGACAGGGCCACTGAAGCTTTCTTT.

The chain uses TRBV10-3 and TRBJ2-2; 9 bases agree with TRBD1. After removal of 4 bases from V and 6 bases from J, the junction contained 6 bases not matched to a gene. Germline CDR1 reads ENHRY; CDR2 reads SYGVKD. The CDR3 sequence is 15 residues long. Here the CDR3 DNA reads TGTGCCATCAGTGGAGGGACAGGGTGGTCCGGGGAGCTGTTTTTT. Amino acid sequence: CAISGGTGWSGELFF.

The rearrangement uses TRBV7-9 and TRBJ1-5, with TRBD1 as a possible D gene (5 bases). CDR3 length equals 15 residues. V was pared by 5 bases and J by 6 bases, with 17 bases between. Germline-derived CDR1 and CDR2 are SEHNR and FQNEAQ (reference sequence). The CDR3 reads CASSQDGQGGQPQHF. CDR3 sequence (DNA): TGTGCCAGCAGCCAAGATGGCCAGGGCGGTCAGCCCCAGCATTTT.

This clone was detected only once. The rearrangement joins TRBV5-5 to TRBJ2-7; D ambiguous. CDR3 size: 12 residues. The V and J ends lost 0 bases and 4 bases respectively, with 5 bases between them. Germline V gene sequence: CDR1 SGHKS, CDR2 YYEKEE (reference sequence). CDR3 residues: CASSLGEYEQYF. CDR3 sequence (DNA): TGTGCCAGCAGCTTGGGAGAGTACGAGCAGTACTTC.

The chain recombines TRBV7-9 with TRBJ1-1, with D possibly being TRBD1 (6 bases). The CDR3 consists of 12 residues. Trimming stripped 1 base from V and 11 bases from J, with 11 bases between. The germline CDR1 and CDR2 sequences are SEHNR and FQNEAQ (reference sequence). The CDR3 nucleotides are TGTGCCAGCAGCTTAGAAACAGGGAGGGCTTTCTTT. Translation: CASSLETGRAFF.

The chain joins TRBV5-1 to TRBJ2-3; 7 bases match TRBD1. The CDR3 runs to 15 residues. V lost 1 base and J lost 2; bases outside the gene matches: 4. Germline V lookup: CDR1 SGHRS, CDR2 YFSETQ. The CDR3 nucleotides read TGCGCCAGCAGCTTGTACGGGACAGCCACAGATACGCAGTATTTT. Amino acid sequence: CASSLYGTATDTQYF.

The V call is TRBV7-2, the J call TRBJ2-3; D unclear. Between the trimmed V and J ends, which lost 3 bases and 6 bases, there was a span of 13 bases. Germline V gene lookup returns CDR1 SGHTA and CDR2 FQGNSA. The CDR3 covers 14 residues. CDR3 nucleotide sequence: TGTGCCAGCAGCTTGTATCTCCCACCCGATACGCAGTATTTT. This translates into CASSLYLPPDTQYF.

The chain combines TRBV10-2 with TRBJ1-5; tentatively, D is TRBD1 (5 bases). Looked up from germline, CDR1 is WSHSY and CDR2 is SAAADI. The CDR3 loop spans 14 amino acids. Trimming stripped 4 bases from V and 1 base from J, with 8 bases between. In nucleotides, the CDR3 is TGCGCCAGCAGTGCGGGGGGGAGCAATCAGCCCCAGCATTTT. It specifies CASSAGGSNQPQHF.

In its sample, this clone is hyperexpanded. The chain employs TRBV2 and TRBJ2-7, with D tentatively TRBD1 or TRBD2 (5 bases each). V lost 7 bases and J 0 bases, leaving 13 bases between the germline ends. Looked up from germline, CDR1 is SNHLY and CDR2 is FYNNEI. The CDR3 is 14 residues long. The CDR3 region has the DNA TGTGCCAGCACATCCGGGACGGTCTCCTACGAGCAGTACTTC. Its translation: CASTSGTVSYEQYF.

The chain recombines TRBV5-6 with TRBJ1-1, with D hard to call. V shed 4 bases and J shed 6 bases, with 7 bases lying between them. The CDR3 extends over 11 amino acids. Looked up from germline, CDR1 is SGHDT and CDR2 is YYEEEE. The CDR3 here is CASSLGAEAFF. DNA of the CDR3: TGTGCCAGCAGCCTCGGGGCTGAAGCTTTCTTT.

This chain joins TRBV28 and TRBJ2-1, with a possible D match to TRBD2 (7 bases). Germline V gene sequence: CDR1 MDHEN, CDR2 SYDVKM. The CDR3 runs to 11 residues. Trimming removed 7 bases from V and 8 bases from J, with 9 bases in between. The CDR3 DNA is TGTGCCAGCAAGGGGGGGGATGAGCAGTTCTTC. Translation: CASKGGDEQFF.

The chain links TRBV19 to TRBJ1-1; D is possibly TRBD1 (5 bases). Germline lookup yields CDR1 LNHDA and CDR2 SQIVND (reference sequence). CDR3 size: 15 residues. Trimming removed 6 bases at V and 0 bases at J, with 14 bases between. DNA of the CDR3: TGTGCCAGTAGACAACGACAGTATATGAACACTGAAGCTTTCTTT. This translates into CASRQRQYMNTEAFF.

The table lists this clone with a count of one. Other DNA sequences within the sample encode an identical CDR3. V usage is TRBV5-4 and J usage is TRBJ1-1, with D possibly TRBD1 on 5 matching bases. CDR3 length: 14 amino acids. Trimming took off 0 bases at V and 5 bases at J, with 11 bases between the two ends. CDR1 and CDR2 from the germline V gene are SGHNT and YYREEE (reference sequence). DNA of the CDR3: TGTGCCAGCAGCTTGGTTCAGGGTCGGACTGAAGCTTTCTTT. This codes for CASSLVQGRTEAFF.

Relative to its sample, this clone is medium-sized. This chain uses TRBV10-3 with TRBJ1-2, with D hard to call. Trimming took off 7 bases at V and 2 bases at J, with 11 bases between the two ends. The CDR3 length is 13 residues. Germline loops: CDR1 ENHRY, CDR2 SYGVKD. CDR3 nucleotide sequence: TGTGCCATCATGGAGGACGAGAACTATGGCTACACCTTC. Translation: CAIMEDENYGYTF.